The 13 T cell receptor beta chains in this list originate from one sample, sequenced in a study of tumor-infiltrating lymphocytes in primary liver carcinoma. The input was approximately 500 ng total RNA; TCR beta cDNA was made from it with a constant-region primer. Libraries of TCR beta came from three nested multiplex PCR rounds with slightly modified ARM-PCR. In the first two PCR rounds, TRBV1-TRBV30 forward primers were paired with a C-beta reverse primer, and each round lasted around 10 cycles. In TCRdb, the multiplex PCR reads were re-called with MiXCR into one record per CDR3 protein. Here the sample spans fewer than 350,000 distinct CDR3 sequences, less than 65% being singletons. Germline DNA was also extracted, and blood RNA derived from unsorted whole blood. The sequencing sample was made of peripheral blood. The receptors here all came from a man aged 35 to 55 with primary liver carcinoma and hepatitis B virus infection.

This clonotype was counted between two and nine times. The CDR3 sequence is CASSVTASGYNEQFF. The CDR3 bases are TGTGCCAGCAGTGTGACAGCTAGCGGATACAATGAGCAGTTCTTC. The V call is TRBV6-1, the J call TRBJ2-1; 7 bases are shared with TRBD2. With V trimmed by 4 bases and J by 4 bases, 7 bases remained unmatched. Germline lookup yields CDR1 MNHNS and CDR2 SASEGT. This CDR3 region has 15 residues.

This chain links TRBV4-1 with TRBJ2-5, with D maybe TRBD1 (6 bases). V was shortened by 8 bases and J by 2 bases, with 18 bases between the two germline ends. The CDR3 contains 15 residues. From germline, CDR1 is MGHRA and CDR2 YSYEKL. The chain's CDR3 is CASSLRQAVQETQYF. As DNA, the CDR3 is TGCGCCAGCTCCCTCCGACAGGCAGTACAAGAGACCCAGTACTTC.

Of note for this clonotype: At one boundary the junction diverges from the germline segment, which might be a read error. The chain combines TRBV11-2 with TRBJ1-1, with D perhaps TRBD1 (5 bases). The CDR3 is 18 amino acids. The germline V gene encodes CDR1 SGHAT and CDR2 FQNNGV. The CDR3 nucleotides read TGTGTCAGCAGCAAAAAGGCCCGTTTGGGCTCGGGGGACACTGAAGCTTTCTTT. Translation: CVSSKKARLGSGDTEAFF.

The V and J genes are TRBV5-1 and TRBJ1-2, with 9 bases that match TRBD1. J was trimmed by 6 bases and V by 8 bases; bases with no gene match: 11. This CDR3 comprises 14 residues. CDR1 is SGHRS, CDR2 YFSETQ, per germline. DNA for the CDR3: TGCGCCAGTGCCCTAAATACAGGGGGCGATGGCTACACCTTC. It codes for CASALNTGGDGYTF.

The V and J genes are TRBV5-1 and TRBJ1-2; a weak D match, TRBD1 (6 bases). With 4 bases removed from V and 5 bases from J, the gap between germline ends came to 12 bases. Germline assignment: CDR1 SGHRS and CDR2 YFSETQ. CDR3 size: 13 residues. The CDR3 DNA reads as TGCGCCAGCAGCCCGATACAGGGATATGGCTACACCTTC. Its translation: CASSPIQGYGYTF.

Turning to this clonotype: A junction end diverges from the germline sequence, so it may reflect a read error. The chain couples TRBV6-1 to TRBJ2-1; D remains ambiguous. The germline CDR1 and CDR2 sequences are MNHNS and SASEGT. The CDR3 spans 11 residues. The CDR3 reads CTSSEFSEQFF. Written as DNA, the CDR3 is TGTACCAGCAGTGAATTCAGTGAGCAGTTCTTC.

In this sample, this clonotype turned up many times. V usage is TRBV6-2 or TRBV6-3 and J usage is TRBJ1-2; D might be TRBD1 (5 bases). This CDR3 spans 14 amino acids. Germline-derived CDR1 and CDR2 are MNHEY and SVGEGT. With 7 bases removed from V and 7 bases from J, the gap between germline ends came to 19 bases. The DNA for the CDR3 is TGTGCCAGCACCCCCCGGGGGACTTTACTTGGCTACACCTTC. Its translation: CASTPRGTLLGYTF.

To note about this clonotype: A much larger clone lies one base from this, so it may be a read error. The limits of the CDR3 on the DNA are not certain, so only TCRdb's listed CDR3 is given. The chain recombines TRBV12-3 or TRBV12-4 with TRBJ2-5; TRBD2, the D gene given by the table, was not confirmed from the DNA. The length of the CDR3 is 17 amino acids, counting both ends. CDR3 sequence: CVSSSSASGIRVETQYF.

This clonotype was recorded at least ten times. The V call is TRBV6-2 or TRBV6-3, the J call TRBJ2-7, with D possibly matching TRBD1 (6 bases). The germline CDR1 and CDR2 sequences are MNHEY and SVGEGT. The germline V and J ends were trimmed by 8 bases and 6 bases, with 17 bases remaining between them. This CDR3 comprises 13 residues. The CDR3 here is CASDTHQGPEQYF. Here the CDR3 DNA reads TGTGCCAGCGACACTCATCAGGGGCCCGAGCAGTACTTC.

The CDR3 loop reads CASRLPGTGGGYTF. DNA of the CDR3: TGTGCCAGCAGGTTGCCCGGGACAGGGGGGGGCTACACCTTC. This sequence joins TRBV6-6 and TRBJ1-2; TRBD1 matches 11 bases. From germline, CDR1 is MNHNY and CDR2 SVGAGI (reference sequence). This CDR3 contains 14 residues. V was pared by 6 bases and J by 8 bases, with 8 bases of the junction left unmatched.

This clonotype has just a few counts. A much larger clone is a single base away; this may be a read error. The V gene is TRBV11-1, the J gene TRBJ1-1, with D uncertain. V was trimmed by 2 bases and J by 5 bases, leaving 24 bases between them. Germline-derived CDR1 and CDR2 are SGHAT and FQDESV (reference sequence). The CDR3 loop spans 18 amino acids. In nucleotides, the CDR3 is TGTGCCAGCAGCTTATCGATCGGCGCACGAACTTCTGGTACTGAAGCTTTCTTT. Its translation: CASSLSIGARTSGTEAFF.

In this sample, this clonotype turned up a few times. The J gene is TRBJ2-1, the V gene TRBV15; D remains ambiguous. V shed 4 bases and J shed 4 bases, with 17 bases lying between them. Germline loops: CDR1 LNHNV, CDR2 YYDKDF (reference sequence). The CDR3 contains 16 residues. CDR3 bases: TGTGCCACCAGCATGGAATTTCCCGGGTTATACAATGAGCAGTTCTTC. It yields the protein CATSMEFPGLYNEQFF. The variable domain in full, with the rest retrieved from reference TRBV15 and TRBJ2-1, is DAMVIQNPRYQVTQFGKPVTLSCSQTLNHNVMYWYQQKSSQAPKLLFHYYDKDFNNEADTPDNFQSRRPNTSFCFLDIRSPGLGDTAMYLCATSMEFPGLYNEQFFGPGTRLTVL.

At least ten counts were recorded for this clonotype. The rearrangement links TRBV4-2 to TRBJ2-2; the D is unclear. The CDR3 is made up of 14 amino acids. V lost 3 bases and J lost 4, with 9 bases in between. The germline V gene has CDR1 LGHNA and CDR2 YNFKEQ. DNA of the CDR3: TGTGCCAGCAGCCACGGAGTATCCACCGGGGAGCTGTTTTTT. This encodes CASSHGVSTGELFF.